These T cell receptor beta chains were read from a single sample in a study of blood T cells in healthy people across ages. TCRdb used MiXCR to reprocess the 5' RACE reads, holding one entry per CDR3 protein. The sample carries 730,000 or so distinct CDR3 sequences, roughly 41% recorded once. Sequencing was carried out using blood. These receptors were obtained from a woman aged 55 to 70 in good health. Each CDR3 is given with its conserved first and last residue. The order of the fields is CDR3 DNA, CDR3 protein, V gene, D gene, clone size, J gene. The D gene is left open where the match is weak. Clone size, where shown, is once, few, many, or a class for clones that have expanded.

TGTGCCAGCAACGACGGAGGTGGAGAAAAACTGTTTTTT CASNDGGGEKLFF TRBV12-3/TRBV12-4 - - TRBJ1-4
TGTGCCAGCAGTGACGACAGGGCCGGCGGCTACACCTTC CASSDDRAGGYTF TRBV25-1 TRBD1 - TRBJ1-2
TGCAGTGCTTCCCGGGACAGACTGTACAATGAGCAGTTCTTC CSASRDRLYNEQFF TRBV20-1 TRBD1 - TRBJ2-1
TGCGCTAGCAGCTTGGCCTGGCAGACCAGCACAGATACGCAGTATTTT CASSLAWQTSTDTQYF TRBV5-1 - - TRBJ2-3
TGTGCCTGGTTGGGACTAGCGTACACAGATACGCAGTATTTT CAWLGLAYTDTQYF TRBV30 TRBD2 - TRBJ2-3
TGCAGTGCCCAAACGGGACAGATCGGATACGAGCAGTACTTC CSAQTGQIGYEQYF TRBV20-1 TRBD1 few TRBJ2-7
TGTGCCAGCCGGAAGGGGCCGAACACTGAAGCTTTCTTT CASRKGPNTEAFF TRBV27 - - TRBJ1-1
TGTGCCAGCAGCCCGGGACCAAGCTACGAGCAGTACTTC CASSPGPSYEQYF TRBV5-5 - many TRBJ2-7
TGTGCCAGCACCGACCATAAGTCCGAGCAGTACTTC CASTDHKSEQYF TRBV7-9 - few TRBJ2-7
TGTGCCAGCATGGTGCAGGGGGCACAAGAGACCCAGTACTTC CASMVQGAQETQYF TRBV2 TRBD1 few TRBJ2-5
TGTGCCAGCAGTAACAGGGGGGCGGAGACCCAGTACTTC CASSNRGAETQYF TRBV6-2/TRBV6-3 TRBD1 - TRBJ2-5
TGCGCCAGCAGCCGAGAGCTGGACTACCCCACAGATACGCAGTATTTT CASSRELDYPTDTQYF TRBV4-3 - few TRBJ2-3
TGTGCCAGCAGTTGGGGGGGACTAGCGTCAGATACGCAGTATTTT CASSWGGLASDTQYF TRBV27 TRBD2 few TRBJ2-3
TGCAGTGCGAGTATACCCCCGGGACAGGGGCCCCAAGAGACCCAGTACTTC CSASIPPGQGPQETQYF TRBV20-1 TRBD1 - TRBJ2-5
TGTGCCAGCACCTCGGACCGCCGGTCACCCCTCCACTTT CASTSDRRSPLHF TRBV12-3/TRBV12-4 - - TRBJ1-6
TGCGCCAGCAGCCCGGGACGACTCCCTAATGGTAATGAAAAACTGTTTTTT CASSPGRLPNGNEKLFF TRBV5-1 - few TRBJ1-4
TGCGCCAGCAGCTTGGCCCAGGGGGAGAAGCCCCAGCATTTT CASSLAQGEKPQHF TRBV5-1 TRBD1 - TRBJ1-5
TGTACCATCAGTCCCCCTGGGACAGGGAACACTGAAGCTTTCTTT CTISPPGTGNTEAFF TRBV10-3 TRBD1 - TRBJ1-1
TGCAGTGCTAGAGATATGGTGCCTGATACGCAGTATTTT CSARDMVPDTQYF TRBV20-1 - few TRBJ2-3
TGTGCCAGCAGCTTAGGGGCTAGCGGGGGCTCAGATACGCAGTATTTT CASSLGASGGSDTQYF TRBV7-7 TRBD2 - TRBJ2-3
TGCAGTGCTAGCCCGGGCCTGGAGACCCAGTACTTC CSASPGLETQYF TRBV20-1 - few TRBJ2-5
TGTGCCAGTAGTATAGCGAACGAGCAGTTCTTC CASSIANEQFF TRBV19 - - TRBJ2-1
TGTGCCACCGCACGATACAGGGCCGGGGCCAACGTCCTGACTTTC CATARYRAGANVLTF TRBV12-3/TRBV12-4 - once TRBJ2-6
TGTGCCAGCAGCTTAGCTCGTTTCGCAGGCGAGCAGTACTTC CASSLARFAGEQYF TRBV11-2 - - TRBJ2-7
TGCGCCAGCAGCTGGACCGGCCGACCGGAGACCCAGTACTTC CASSWTGRPETQYF TRBV5-1 - - TRBJ2-5
TGCAGTGCTGGGCCTCTAGCGGGCCTACTCACAGATACGCAGTATTTT CSAGPLAGLLTDTQYF TRBV20-1 TRBD2 - TRBJ2-3
TGTGCCAGCAATACGGGGGGCTACAATGAGCAGTTCTTC CASNTGGYNEQFF TRBV2 TRBD2 - TRBJ2-1
TGTGCCTGGAGATCGACTAGCGGGGGCACAGATACGCAGTATTTT CAWRSTSGGTDTQYF TRBV30 TRBD2 few TRBJ2-3
TGTGCCAGCAGCTTAGTATCCGGGGGCTTCTCCTACGAGCAGTACTTC CASSLVSGGFSYEQYF TRBV7-2 - - TRBJ2-7
TGTGCCAGCAGTGAATACCCCGTTCGGAATGAGCAGTTCTTC CASSEYPVRNEQFF TRBV2 - - TRBJ2-1
TGTGCCATCAGGGACAGCCGGCGGGACACCACTGAAGCTTTCTTT CAIRDSRRDTTEAFF TRBV10-3 - - TRBJ1-1
TGTGCCAGCAGCTTAGGGGTCCCAGACAATGAGCAGTTCTTC CASSLGVPDNEQFF TRBV11-2 - few TRBJ2-1
TGTGCCAGCGGCTTAGTAGCGGGAGGCGGGTCAGATACGCAGTATTTT CASGLVAGGGSDTQYF TRBV7-3 TRBD2 - TRBJ2-3
TGTGCCATCACTCAGAACGCGGGGAGCAGGGATACGCAGTATTTT CAITQNAGSRDTQYF TRBV10-3 - - TRBJ2-3
TGTGCCGTATCCCCCAGGGGGAATGAGCGGTTCTTC CAVSPRGNERFF TRBV6-5 TRBD1 - TRBJ2-1
TGTGCCAGCAGTTACTCCGGCACAGGGGTCCCAGGAGCCAAAAACATTCAGTACTTC CASSYSGTGVPGAKNIQYF TRBV6-5 TRBD1 few TRBJ2-4
TGTGCCAGCAGCTTTCCATCACCGAGCAGGGTCTATGGCTACACCTTC CASSFPSPSRVYGYTF TRBV7-9 - few TRBJ1-2
TGCAGTGCCACTAGTATTCCTAGCGGGAGGGATAATGAGCAGTTCTTC CSATSIPSGRDNEQFF TRBV20-1 TRBD2 few TRBJ2-1
TGTGCCAGCAGCTCTTCGAGGACAGGGGCAGATACGCAGTATTTT CASSSSRTGADTQYF TRBV13 TRBD1 - TRBJ2-3
TGCAGCGGAACAGGGGCACCGATAGAGACCCAGTACTTC CSGTGAPIETQYF TRBV29-1 TRBD1 many TRBJ2-5
TGTGCCAGCAGCAACCGTCTGTTCTCTGGGGCCAACGTCCTGACTTTC CASSNRLFSGANVLTF TRBV7-9 - few TRBJ2-6
TGCGCCAGCAGCCGGGACAGGGTCTCCTACAATGAGCAGTTCTTC CASSRDRVSYNEQFF TRBV5-1 TRBD1 - TRBJ2-1
TGTGCCAGCAGCTTAGCAGCGGGAGCCGGCGGGGAGCTGTTTTTT CASSLAAGAGGELFF TRBV7-9 TRBD2 - TRBJ2-2
TGTGCCAGCAGCCCCGGCCGGGACAGGGGCGCCTACGAGCAGTACTTC CASSPGRDRGAYEQYF TRBV6-2/TRBV6-3 TRBD1 few TRBJ2-7
TGTGCCAGCTCACCTCGGGTAGCGGGAGGAGATACGCAGTATTTT CASSPRVAGGDTQYF TRBV18 TRBD2 - TRBJ2-3
TGTGCCAGCAGTAAACTAGCTACTATGAGCTCCTACGAGCAGTACTTC CASSKLATMSSYEQYF TRBV12-3/TRBV12-4 - - TRBJ2-7